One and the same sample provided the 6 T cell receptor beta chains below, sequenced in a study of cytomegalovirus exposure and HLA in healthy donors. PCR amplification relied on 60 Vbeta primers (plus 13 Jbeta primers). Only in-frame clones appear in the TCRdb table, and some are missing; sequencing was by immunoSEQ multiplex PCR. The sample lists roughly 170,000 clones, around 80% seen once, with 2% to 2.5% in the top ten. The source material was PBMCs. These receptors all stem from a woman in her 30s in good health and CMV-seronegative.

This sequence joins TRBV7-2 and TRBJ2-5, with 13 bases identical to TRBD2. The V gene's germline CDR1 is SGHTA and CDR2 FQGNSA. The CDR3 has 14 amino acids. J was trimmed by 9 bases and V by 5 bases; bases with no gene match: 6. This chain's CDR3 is CASSRLAGGGAQYF. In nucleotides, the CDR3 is TGTGCCAGCAGCCGACTAGCGGGAGGCGGGGCCCAGTACTTC.

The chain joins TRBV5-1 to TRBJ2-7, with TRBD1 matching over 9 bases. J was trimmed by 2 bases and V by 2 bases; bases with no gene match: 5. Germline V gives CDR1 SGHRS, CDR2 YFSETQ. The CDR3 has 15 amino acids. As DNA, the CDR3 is TGCGCCAGCAGCTTTGCGGGACAGGGCCCCTACGAGCAGTACTTC. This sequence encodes CASSFAGQGPYEQYF.

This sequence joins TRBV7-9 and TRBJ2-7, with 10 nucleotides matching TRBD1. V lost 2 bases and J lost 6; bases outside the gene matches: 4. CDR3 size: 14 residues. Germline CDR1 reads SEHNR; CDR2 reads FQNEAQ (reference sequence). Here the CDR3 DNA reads TGTGCCAGCAGCTTACCGGGACAGGGGTTCGAGCAGTACTTC. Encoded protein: CASSLPGQGFEQYF.

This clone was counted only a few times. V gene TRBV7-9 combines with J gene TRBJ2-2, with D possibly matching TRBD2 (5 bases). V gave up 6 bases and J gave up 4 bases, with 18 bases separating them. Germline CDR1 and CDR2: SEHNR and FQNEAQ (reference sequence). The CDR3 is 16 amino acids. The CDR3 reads CASSSPSRAGTGELFF. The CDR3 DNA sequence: TGTGCCAGCAGTTCACCCTCCCGGGCGGGCACCGGGGAGCTGTTTTTT.

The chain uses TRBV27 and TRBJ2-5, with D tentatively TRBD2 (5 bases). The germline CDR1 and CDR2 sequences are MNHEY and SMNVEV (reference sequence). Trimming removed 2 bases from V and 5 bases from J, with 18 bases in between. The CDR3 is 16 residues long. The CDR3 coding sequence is TGTGCCAGCAGTTTAGAGGGCAGTCCCGGTCTTGAGACCCAGTACTTC. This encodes CASSLEGSPGLETQYF.

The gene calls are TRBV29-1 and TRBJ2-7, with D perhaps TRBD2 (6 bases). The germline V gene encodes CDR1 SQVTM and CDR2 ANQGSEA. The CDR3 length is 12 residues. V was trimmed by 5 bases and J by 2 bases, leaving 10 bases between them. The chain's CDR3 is CSVTGVTYEQYF. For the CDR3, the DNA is TGCAGCGTTACGGGAGTCACCTACGAGCAGTACTTC.